The next 23 T cell receptor beta chains were all read from a single sample in a study of blood T cell repertoires in COVID-19. TCRdb's copy holds only in-frame clones and misses some; the assay was immunoSEQ multiplex PCR. The table lists about 95,000 clones, roughly 80% of them singletons. Sequenced input: peripheral blood. These receptor sequences come from a human donor in a cohort sampled during active COVID-19.

This clone was counted a single time. The chain recombines TRBV5-1 with TRBJ2-7, with a tentative D call TRBD1 (6 bases). The CDR3 is 13 amino acids. V lost 4 bases to trimming and J lost 3 bases, with 11 bases between them. Germline V lookup: CDR1 SGHRS, CDR2 YFSETQ. Here the CDR3 DNA reads TGCGCCAGCAGCCGTGGACAGTACTACGAGCAGTACTTC. It encodes CASSRGQYYEQYF.

The genes are TRBV3-1 (or the pseudogene TRBV3-2) and TRBJ1-4; no definite D call. CDR1 is LGHDT and CDR2 is YNNKEL in the germline V gene (reference sequence). CDR3 size: 16 residues. Between the trimmed V and J ends, which lost 4 bases and 3 bases, there was a span of 15 bases. The CDR3 DNA sequence: TGTGCCAGCAGCCTCTTGTTCGGGGTCTCTAATGAAAAACTGTTTTTT. It is translated as CASSLLFGVSNEKLFF.

A word on this clone: Other nucleotide sequences from this sample produce the same CDR3. The V gene is TRBV6-5, the J gene TRBJ1-5; 7 bases agree with TRBD1. CDR1 MNHEY and CDR2 SVGAGI come from the germline V gene. This CDR3 has 15 amino acids. V was pared by 0 bases and J by 2 bases, with 1 base of the junction left unmatched. This chain's CDR3 is CASSYSGTGNQPQHF. The DNA for the CDR3 is TGTGCCAGCAGTTACTCAGGGACAGGCAATCAGCCCCAGCATTTT.

V usage is TRBV19 and J usage is TRBJ1-2; a weak D match, TRBD1 (5 bases). The CDR3 runs to 14 residues. V was shortened by 1 base and J by 0 bases, with 6 bases between the two germline ends. CDR1 is LNHDA and CDR2 is SQIVND in the germline V gene (reference sequence). CDR3 bases: TGTGCCAGTAGTATAGCACAGGCTAACTATGGCTACACCTTC. Translated: CASSIAQANYGYTF.

The chain uses TRBV6-5 and TRBJ1-2; TRBD1 aligns across 7 bases. Per the germline V gene, CDR1 is MNHEY and CDR2 is SVGAGI. The CDR3 runs to 15 residues. The V gene end was trimmed by 0 bases and the J gene end by 4 bases; junction bases not matched to a gene: 5. This chain's CDR3 is CASSYSDRAPYGYTF. Written as DNA, the CDR3 is TGTGCCAGCAGTTACTCCGACAGGGCCCCCTATGGCTACACCTTC.

This chain uses TRBV12-5 with TRBJ1-5, with 9 bases matching TRBD1. The CDR3 is 19 residues long. The germline V gene has CDR1 LGHNT and CDR2 FRNRAP. Losses at the gene ends were 0 bases for V and 2 bases for J; bases not matched to a gene: 11. The CDR3 loop is CASGLVPSEWDRGNQPQHF. CDR3 bases: TGTGCTAGTGGTTTGGTCCCCTCGGAGTGGGACAGGGGCAATCAGCCCCAGCATTTT.

The chain has TRBV11-2 and TRBJ1-4; 7 bases match TRBD1. Germline CDR1 is SGHAT and CDR2 is FQNNGV. J lost 5 bases, V lost 2 bases, and 11 bases had no gene match. The CDR3 spans 17 residues. The CDR3: CASSLRGLGGGNEKLFF. In nucleotides, the CDR3 is TGTGCCAGCAGCTTAAGGGGGCTTGGGGGAGGAAATGAAAAACTGTTTTTT.

The table lists this clone with a count of one. The V call is TRBV7-9, the J call TRBJ1-1; perhaps TRBD1 as D (5 bases). The germline V and J ends were trimmed by 1 base and 8 bases, with 17 bases remaining between them. The CDR3 length is 15 residues. Germline V lookup: CDR1 SEHNR, CDR2 FQNEAQ (reference sequence). The CDR3 spells CASSLGSGWSVEAFF. CDR3 nucleotides: TGTGCCAGCAGCTTAGGATCAGGGTGGTCCGTCGAAGCTTTCTTT.

The CDR3 spells CASSLAGGDSYNEQFF. Here the CDR3 DNA reads TGCGCCAGCAGCTTGGCCGGGGGGGACTCCTACAATGAGCAGTTCTTC. The rearrangement joins TRBV5-1 to TRBJ2-1; 8 bases map to TRBD2. V dropped 0 bases and J dropped 0; count of bases not matched to a gene: 2. The CDR3 runs 16 residues. CDR1 SGHRS and CDR2 YFSETQ come from the germline V gene.

The rearrangement joins TRBV14 to TRBJ2-1; no definite D call. V gave up 5 bases and J gave up 0 bases, with 11 bases separating them. The CDR3 totals 15 residues. The V gene's germline CDR1 is SGHDN and CDR2 FVKESK. This chain's CDR3 is CASSKQLSSYNEQFF. CDR3 sequence (DNA): TGTGCCAGCAGCAAACAGCTTAGCTCCTACAATGAGCAGTTCTTC.

The J gene is TRBJ2-5, the V gene TRBV9; 9 bases are shared with TRBD1. CDR3 size: 14 residues. CDR1 is SGDLS, CDR2 YYNGEE, per germline. The ends lost 3 bases at V and 4 bases at J; junction bases unmatched: 4. The chain's CDR3 is CASSATGGVETQYF. In DNA, the CDR3 is TGTGCCAGCAGCGCGACAGGGGGGGTAGAGACCCAGTACTTC.

This chain joins TRBV11-2 and TRBJ2-7, with TRBD2 matching 12 bases. The CDR3 runs to 19 residues. Unmatched junction bases numbered 12, after V lost 1 base and J lost 2 bases. The germline CDR1 and CDR2 sequences are SGHAT and FQNNGV. The CDR3 region is CASSLGPLSTSGGTYEQYF. CDR3 in DNA: TGTGCCAGCAGCTTAGGCCCCCTCTCGACTAGCGGGGGAACCTACGAGCAGTACTTC.

J is TRBJ2-1 and V is TRBV5-6; perhaps TRBD1 as D (6 bases). Trimming removed 4 bases from V and 2 bases from J, with 19 bases in between. Germline CDR1 and CDR2: SGHDT and YYEEEE. CDR3 size: 17 residues. Here the CDR3 reads CASSGGTPGSTYNEQFF. In DNA form, the CDR3 reads TGTGCCAGCAGCGGTGGGACACCGGGGAGCACCTACAATGAGCAGTTCTTC.

This chain uses TRBV24-1 with TRBJ2-3; tentative D call: TRBD2 (5 bases). CDR1 KGHDR and CDR2 SFDVKD come from the germline V gene. CDR3 length equals 13 residues. V lost 1 base, J lost 12 bases, and 13 bases lay in between. The CDR3 DNA sequence: TGTGCCACCAGTGATTTTTACCAGGAGGTTCAGTATTTT. Translation: CATSDFYQEVQYF.

This chain uses TRBV7-2 with TRBJ1-1, with TRBD1 as a possible D gene (5 bases). The CDR3 covers 13 residues. Trimming removed 3 bases from V and 3 bases from J, with 8 bases in between. Germline values: CDR1 SGHTA, CDR2 FQGNSA. This CDR3 is CASSFTRDTEAFF. CDR3 in DNA: TGTGCCAGCAGCTTCACCAGGGACACTGAAGCTTTCTTT.

CDR3 sequence (DNA): TGTGCCAGCAGATCCCCGAGCCTCTCCTACGAGCAGTACTTC. Encoded protein: CASRSPSLSYEQYF. The gene calls are TRBV11-2 and TRBJ2-7; no clear D gene. The CDR3 sequence is 14 residues long. Germline V lookup: CDR1 SGHAT, CDR2 FQNNGV. V dropped 6 bases and J dropped 0 bases, with 12 bases sitting between them.

On this clone: Within the sample, other DNA sequences also encode this same CDR3. CDR3 in amino acids: CASSSPGQGSYEQYF. The CDR3 DNA sequence: TGTGCCAGCAGTTCCCCGGGACAGGGGAGCTACGAGCAGTACTTC. The rearrangement joins TRBV6-5 to TRBJ2-7, with 10 bases identical to TRBD1. Per germline, CDR1 MNHEY and CDR2 SVGAGI. The trim removed 4 bases at V and 3 bases at J, leaving 6 bases unmatched. The CDR3 is 15 residues long.

The CDR3 region has the DNA TGTGCCAGCAGCCCTACAGTTGGTGGCTACACCTTC. It encodes CASSPTVGGYTF. This chain links TRBV12-3 or TRBV12-4 with TRBJ1-2; no definite D call. The CDR3 is made up of 12 amino acids. The V end lost 6 bases, the J end lost 7 bases, and 12 bases lay between the germline ends.

The chain couples TRBV7-8 to TRBJ2-7; 14 nucleotides agree with TRBD2. This CDR3 spans 17 amino acids. Losses at the gene ends were 3 bases for V and 2 bases for J; bases not matched to a gene: 6. From germline, CDR1 is SGHVS and CDR2 FQNEAQ. The CDR3 spells CASSFGLAGGSTYEQYF. In DNA, the CDR3 is TGTGCCAGCAGCTTCGGACTAGCGGGGGGTAGCACCTACGAGCAGTACTTC.

CDR3 nucleotides: TGTGCCACCGAGCCTAGGACAGGGGGGGATCAGCCCCAGCATTTT. As protein: CATEPRTGGDQPQHF. The chain combines TRBV19 with TRBJ1-5; 10 bases line up with TRBD1. Trimming removed 10 bases from V and 5 bases from J; junction bases left unmatched: 11. This CDR3 has 15 amino acids. Looked up from germline, CDR1 is LNHDA and CDR2 is SQIVND (reference sequence).

The DNA of the CDR3 is TGTGCCAGCAGCTCACAGGGGGCCGCGCTCACTGAAGCTTTCTTT. Amino acids: CASSSQGAALTEAFF. The chain has TRBV7-3 and TRBJ1-1; TRBD1 matches 9 bases. This CDR3 region has 15 residues. The ends lost 4 bases at V and 4 bases at J; junction bases unmatched: 7. Germline CDR1 is SGHTA and CDR2 is FQGTGA.

The chain combines TRBV3-1 (or the pseudogene TRBV3-2) with TRBJ2-3; D is undetermined. The CDR3 is 12 amino acids. Deletions cut 3 bases from V and 6 bases from J, with 7 bases between. From germline, CDR1 is LGHDT and CDR2 YNNKEL (reference sequence). The DNA for the CDR3 is TGTGCCAGCAGCCATTCTCCGGATACGCAGTATTTT. Amino acid sequence: CASSHSPDTQYF.

This clone was seen only once. The chain employs TRBV6-2 or TRBV6-3 and TRBJ2-2, with TRBD2 matching 11 bases. V shed 2 bases and J 0 bases; nucleotides not matched to a gene: 5. Germline CDR1 reads MNHEY; CDR2 reads SVGEGT. The CDR3 runs to 18 residues. CDR3 sequence reads: CASSYHRSGGANTGELFF. The CDR3 region has the DNA TGTGCCAGCAGTTACCATCGTAGCGGGGGGGCGAACACCGGGGAGCTGTTTTTT.